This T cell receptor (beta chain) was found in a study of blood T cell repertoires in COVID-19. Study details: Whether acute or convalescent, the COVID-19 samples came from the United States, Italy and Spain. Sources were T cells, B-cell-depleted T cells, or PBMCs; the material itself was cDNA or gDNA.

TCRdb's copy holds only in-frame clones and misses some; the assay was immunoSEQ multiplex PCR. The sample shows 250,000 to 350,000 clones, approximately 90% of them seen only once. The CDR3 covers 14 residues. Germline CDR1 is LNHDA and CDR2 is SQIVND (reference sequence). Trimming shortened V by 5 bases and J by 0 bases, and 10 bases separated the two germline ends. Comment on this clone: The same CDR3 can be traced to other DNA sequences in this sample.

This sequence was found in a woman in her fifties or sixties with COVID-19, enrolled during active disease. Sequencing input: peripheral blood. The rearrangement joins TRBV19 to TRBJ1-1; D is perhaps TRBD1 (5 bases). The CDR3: CASSPQGLNTEAFF. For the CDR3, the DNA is TGTGCCAGTAGTCCCCAGGGTTTGAACACTGAAGCTTTCTTT.